One and the same sample provided the 24 T cell receptor beta chains below, sequenced in a study of T cell repertoires in cytomegalovirus infection. MiXCR was run by TCRdb on the reads, yielding one entry per CDR3 protein. The data show hundreds of thousands of distinct CDR3 sequences, approximately 30% seen once. These receptors have no identified antigens. The sample consisted of cultured CD8+ T cells from PBMCs, taken from culture after CMV antigen stimulation. Receptor source: a human donor in good health (CMV status not recorded). Some clones in this sample may be carry-over from other donors' samples.

The gene calls are TRBV19 and TRBJ2-5; D is uncertain. The CDR3 runs to 14 residues. The V gene's germline CDR1 is LNHDA and CDR2 SQIVND (reference sequence). The V end was cut by 3 bases, the J end by 4 bases, with 12 bases between. CDR3 amino acids: CASSIGYSGETQYF. CDR3 nucleotide sequence: TGTGCCAGTAGTATCGGGTACTCTGGAGAGACCCAGTACTTC.

The chain is built from TRBV7-9 and TRBJ2-3; 10 bases align to TRBD2. The CDR3 contains 18 residues. Trimming at V came to 6 bases and at J to 1 base, leaving 13 bases not matched to a gene. The germline V gene has CDR1 SEHNR and CDR2 FQNEAQ (reference sequence). DNA for the CDR3: TGTGCCAGCAGTTCCGGGACTAGCGACATTTGGGGCACAGATACGCAGTATTTT. It yields the protein CASSSGTSDIWGTDTQYF.

Many counts were recorded for this clonotype. The chain links TRBV6-5 to TRBJ1-1; D unclear. The germline V and J ends were trimmed by 4 bases and 1 base, with 7 bases remaining between them. Germline assignment: CDR1 MNHEY and CDR2 SVGAGI. The CDR3 covers 13 residues. This CDR3 reads CASSSTANTEAFF. The CDR3 DNA sequence: TGTGCCAGCAGTTCGACGGCGAACACTGAAGCTTTCTTT.

There are a few counts of this clonotype. The chain carries TRBV7-6 and TRBJ2-5, with a weak D call TRBD2 (6 bases). Trimming took off 7 bases at V and 4 bases at J, with 16 bases between the two ends. The CDR3 is 14 residues long. Germline lookup yields CDR1 SGHVS and CDR2 FNYEAQ. The CDR3 DNA follows: TGTGCCAGCACCCCTTCACGGGGAGGAGAGACCCAGTACTTC. This codes for CASTPSRGGETQYF.

The chain carries TRBV25-1 and TRBJ2-7; D gene ambiguous. Trimming left V 0 bases short and J 3 bases short, with 9 bases between. From germline, CDR1 is MGHDK and CDR2 SYGVNS. The CDR3 runs 14 residues. In DNA, the CDR3 is TGTGCCAGCAGTGAATATTTTTCCAGCTACGAGCAGTACTTC. It yields the protein CASSEYFSSYEQYF.

V usage is TRBV6-6 and J usage is TRBJ2-2; tentative D call: TRBD2 (6 bases). V was shortened by 7 bases and J by 3 bases, with 21 bases between the two germline ends. From germline, CDR1 is MNHNY and CDR2 SVGAGI (reference sequence). The CDR3 extends over 17 amino acids. CDR3 amino acids: CASTLQVGGRHTGELFF. CDR3 coding DNA: TGTGCCAGCACCTTACAGGTGGGGGGTCGGCACACCGGGGAGCTGTTTTTT.

At least ten counts were recorded for this clonotype. The rearrangement joins TRBV19 to TRBJ1-4; 9 bases match TRBD1. The ends lost 6 bases at V and 7 bases at J; junction bases unmatched: 12. The germline V gene has CDR1 LNHDA and CDR2 SQIVND (reference sequence). The CDR3 spans 16 residues. The CDR3: CASRDRGQGPIEKLFF. For the CDR3, the DNA is TGTGCCAGTAGAGACCGCGGACAGGGGCCGATTGAAAAACTGTTTTTT.

The chain recombines TRBV27 with TRBJ1-1, with D hard to call. Germline CDR1 is MNHEY and CDR2 is SMNVEV (reference sequence). The CDR3 sequence is 13 residues long. V was clipped by 5 bases and J by 6 bases, with 13 bases between them. CDR3 residues: CASSPSTWAEAFF. CDR3 sequence (DNA): TGTGCCAGCAGTCCGTCAACCTGGGCTGAAGCTTTCTTT.

The chain recombines TRBV6-5 with TRBJ2-7; 9 nucleotides line up with TRBD1. This CDR3 has 16 amino acids. J was trimmed by 2 bases and V by 5 bases; bases with no gene match: 10. Looked up from germline, CDR1 is MNHEY and CDR2 is SVGAGI. The CDR3 loop reads CASSGGQGDFPYEQYF. For the CDR3, the DNA is TGTGCCAGCAGTGGGGGACAGGGAGATTTCCCCTACGAGCAGTACTTC.

CDR3 DNA: TGTGCCAGCAGTTACTCAACCGGGCTCAATGAGCAGTTCTTC. As protein: CASSYSTGLNEQFF. The V gene is TRBV6-2 or TRBV6-3, the J gene TRBJ2-1, with D unclear. Trimming left V 0 bases short and J 6 bases short, with 9 bases between. CDR1 is MNHEY and CDR2 is SVGEGT in the germline V gene. The CDR3 extends over 14 amino acids.

This rearrangement joins TRBV7-9 to TRBJ2-1, with 12 positions matching TRBD1. The junction had 7 bases not matched to a gene; V was cut back by 3 bases and J by 7 bases. CDR1 is SEHNR, CDR2 FQNEAQ, per germline (reference sequence). The CDR3 sequence is 16 residues long. The CDR3 nucleotides are TGTGCCAGCAGCTTTCGTCCGGGACAGGGGGCGAATGAGCAGTTCTTC. Its protein is CASSFRPGQGANEQFF.

This clonotype was detected only a few times. The J gene is TRBJ2-1, the V gene TRBV6-2 or TRBV6-3; tentatively, D is TRBD2 (5 bases). V dropped 2 bases and J dropped 6 bases, with 11 bases sitting between them. CDR1 is MNHEY and CDR2 is SVGEGT in the germline V gene. The CDR3 has 14 amino acids. In DNA form, the CDR3 reads TGTGCCAGCAGTTACATAGGAGGACGCAATGAGCAGTTCTTC. This gives the protein CASSYIGGRNEQFF.

Points on this clonotype: A much larger clone sits a single nucleotide away, making a read error possible. The chain combines TRBV2 with TRBJ2-1, with 8 bases fitting TRBD2. This CDR3 is built from 13 residues. The junction had 9 bases not matched to a gene; V was cut back by 10 bases and J by 7 bases. CDR1 is SNHLY, CDR2 FYNNEI, per germline. The CDR3 DNA follows: TGTGCCAACAGACGGGGGGGCGTAAATGAGCAGTTCTTC. This sequence encodes CANRRGGVNEQFF.

The chain combines TRBV7-4 with TRBJ2-2; D unclear. CDR1 and CDR2 (germline): SGHVT, SQSDAQ. The CDR3 consists of 14 residues. V dropped 7 bases and J dropped 0 bases, with 9 bases sitting between them. The CDR3 is CASIQESNTGELFF. The CDR3 nucleotides read TGTGCCAGCATCCAGGAGTCGAACACCGGGGAGCTGTTTTTT.

This clonotype was observed at least ten times. Here the CDR3 DNA reads TGTGCCAGCAGTTTTGAAACGGGACAGTTTTTTATTCCCACCGGGGAGCTGTTTTTT. Amino acids: CASSFETGQFFIPTGELFF. This chain joins TRBV12-3 or TRBV12-4 and TRBJ2-2; TRBD1 matches 7 bases. CDR3 length: 19 residues. J gave up 4 bases and V 3 bases, and 17 bases lay outside the gene matches.

The chain's CDR3 is CSALHNYYGYTF. CDR3 bases: TGCAGCGCCCTACATAATTACTATGGCTACACCTTC. This chain connects TRBV29-1 to TRBJ1-2, with D uncertain. This CDR3 is built from 12 residues. The germline CDR1 and CDR2 sequences are SQVTM and ANQGSEA. V was shortened by 7 bases and J by 3 bases, with 12 bases between the two germline ends. Drawing the rest from reference TRBV29-1 and TRBJ1-2, the complete variable domain is SAVISQKPSRDICQRGTSLTIQCQVDSQVTMMFWYRQQPGQSLTLIATANQGSEATYESGFVIDKFPISRPNLTFSTLTVSNMSPEDSSIYLCSALHNYYGYTFGSGTRLTVV.

This clonotype was seen repeatedly, ten times or more. This chain uses TRBV7-8 with TRBJ2-7; a possible D gene is TRBD1 (5 bases). V shed 1 base and J shed 2 bases, with 21 bases lying between them. This CDR3 has 18 amino acids. Germline V gene sequence: CDR1 SGHVS, CDR2 FQNEAQ. The CDR3 spells CASSLGEPQVLPPYEQYF. In DNA form, the CDR3 reads TGTGCCAGCAGCTTAGGGGAACCACAGGTCCTACCACCCTACGAGCAGTACTTC.

This clonotype has more than one count but fewer than ten. This chain connects TRBV27 to TRBJ1-1; unclear D gene. Germline CDR1 and CDR2: MNHEY and SMNVEV (reference sequence). V was trimmed by 8 bases and J by 4 bases, leaving 17 bases between them. The CDR3 length is 14 residues. CDR3 in DNA: TGTGCCAGCGCCTCGGGCGGGGTGGGCACTGAAGCTTTCTTT. It is translated as CASASGGVGTEAFF.

The rearrangement joins TRBV27 to TRBJ1-1, with 10 positions matching TRBD1. The CDR3 consists of 12 residues. CDR1 and CDR2 (germline): MNHEY, SMNVEV (reference sequence). J gave up 5 bases and V 8 bases, and 2 bases lay outside the gene matches. The CDR3 loop reads CASGDRGTEAFF. CDR3 nucleotide sequence: TGTGCCAGCGGGGACAGGGGAACTGAAGCTTTCTTT.

In this sample, this clonotype turned up many times. The chain joins TRBV2 to TRBJ2-2, with D hard to call. Deletions cut 6 bases from V and 0 bases from J, with 2 bases between. The germline CDR1 and CDR2 sequences are SNHLY and FYNNEI. The CDR3 contains 12 residues. The DNA of the CDR3 is TGTGCCAGCAGAACGAACACCGGGGAGCTGTTTTTT. Residues: CASRTNTGELFF.

V gene TRBV10-3 combines with J gene TRBJ1-4; the match to TRBD1 covers 9 bases. The J segment lost 8 bases and the V segment lost 5 bases, leaving 6 bases of the junction unmatched. Germline CDR1 and CDR2: ENHRY and SYGVKD. This CDR3 comprises 14 residues. The DNA for the CDR3 is TGTGCCATCAGTCCCGGGACAGGGATCGAAAAACTGTTTTTT. It translates to CAISPGTGIEKLFF.

The chain has TRBV29-1 and TRBJ1-2, with D maybe TRBD1 (5 bases). CDR1 SQVTM and CDR2 ANQGSEA come from the germline V gene. Trimming cost V 1 base and J 1 base, with 10 bases left between them. The CDR3 has 14 residues. The CDR3 DNA follows: TGCAGCGTTGAAGGGGACGGGGTTAACTATGGCTACACCTTC. This codes for CSVEGDGVNYGYTF.

This clonotype was picked up a small number of times. The V and J genes are TRBV29-1 and TRBJ1-2; D is possibly TRBD1 (5 bases). This CDR3 spans 18 amino acids. V lost 6 bases to trimming and J lost 1 base, with 27 bases between them. Germline CDR1 reads SQVTM; CDR2 reads ANQGSEA. The CDR3 here is CSVHGRGGREAFNYGYTF. In nucleotides, the CDR3 is TGCAGCGTCCACGGACGGGGCGGCAGGGAGGCGTTTAACTATGGCTACACCTTC.

The table lists this clonotype with a few counts. The gene calls are TRBV6-6 and TRBJ2-7, with TRBD2 as a possible D gene (6 bases). The CDR3 consists of 16 residues. Trimming removed 0 bases at V and 3 bases at J, with 15 bases between. Germline CDR1 and CDR2: MNHNY and SVGAGI (reference sequence). CDR3 sequence reads: CASSYSTRLDFYEQYF. The CDR3 coding sequence is TGTGCCAGCAGTTACTCGACCCGACTAGACTTCTACGAGCAGTACTTC.